This is a list of T cell receptor beta chains from one sample in a study of CD8 T cells in ankylosing spondylitis. MiXCR, applied by TCRdb to the 5' RACE reads, yields one record per CDR3 protein. The repertoire holds approximately 200,000 distinct CDR3 sequences, with 9.5% to 15% as singletons. The specimen was blood, either unsorted or a sorted T cell fraction (not recorded which). The receptors derive from a male donor with ankylosing spondylitis or in good health (not recorded which). CDR3s include the opening cysteine and the closing phenylalanine or tryptophan. A D gene is named only where the DNA matches it firmly. Clone size is given for some rows only: seen once, a few or many times, or a class if the clone is expanded.

j_call v_call clone_size d_call cdr3_length cdr3_nt cdr3_aa
TRBJ2-3 TRBV10-2 few NA 15 TGCGCCAGCAGTGAGTCGGGACGTGGCCCAGATACGCAGTATTTT CASSESGRGPDTQYF
TRBJ1-2 TRBV9 once NA 14 TGTGCCAGCAGCGCGTCAGGGGCTCCCTATGGCTACACCTTC CASSASGAPYGYTF
TRBJ2-7 TRBV6-1 NA TRBD2 14 TGTGCCAGCAGTGAACTAGCGGGGAAGTACGAGCAGTACTTC CASSELAGKYEQYF
TRBJ2-3 TRBV4-2 few TRBD1 16 TGTGCCAGCAGCCAGTGGGACAGGGAAGGGGCAGATACGCAGTATTTT CASSQWDREGADTQYF
TRBJ1-1 TRBV5-1 many TRBD1 14 TGCGCCAGCAGCGGGGAGGACAGGCCCACTGAAGCTTTCTTT CASSGEDRPTEAFF
TRBJ1-5 TRBV13 NA NA 16 TGTGCCAGCAGCCCTGGGGCCATGAATAGCAATCAGCCCCAGCATTTT CASSPGAMNSNQPQHF
TRBJ2-1 TRBV11-1 NA NA 15 TGTGCCAGCAGCTTGGGGCGGGGTCCAGGCAATGAGCAGTTCTTC CASSLGRGPGNEQFF
TRBJ1-1 TRBV7-9 NA TRBD1 16 TGTGCCAGCAGACCCACGACAGGGGGCAAATTCACTGAAGCTTTCTTT CASRPTTGGKFTEAFF
TRBJ2-7 TRBV12-3/TRBV12-4 few NA 14 TGTGCCAGCAGTTTAACACAGGGCTCCTACGAGCAGTACTTC CASSLTQGSYEQYF
TRBJ2-5 TRBV6-1 NA TRBD1 16 TGTGCCAGCAGTGAGGGGACAGCCCCGGGACAAGAGACCCAGTACTTC CASSEGTAPGQETQYF
TRBJ1-2 TRBV30 few NA 11 TGTGCCTGGAGTAAAGGGGCCGGCTACACCTTC CAWSKGAGYTF
TRBJ2-3 TRBV20-1 NA TRBD2 15 TGCAGTGCTAACTCCGGGACTAGCGGAGCAGATACGCAGTATTTT CSANSGTSGADTQYF
TRBJ2-7 TRBV7-8 NA NA 14 TGTGCCAGCAGCTTAGAGCACAGTTTGTACGAGCAGTACTTC CASSLEHSLYEQYF
TRBJ2-7 TRBV12-3/TRBV12-4 few TRBD2 12 TGTGCCAGCGGGACTAGTCCCTACGAGCAGTACTTC CASGTSPYEQYF
TRBJ2-5 TRBV4-1 few NA 18 TGCGCCAGCAGCCAAGAAAGGGGCACGCGGGACGGAAGAGAGACCCAGTACTTC CASSQERGTRDGRETQYF
TRBJ2-7 TRBV18 few NA 14 TGTGCCAGCTCACCCCCCTACAGAACCTACGAGCAGTACTTC CASSPPYRTYEQYF
TRBJ2-7 TRBV2 NA NA 15 TGTGCCAGCAGTGAAGACGGGGCTACGGGTTACGAGCAGTACTTC CASSEDGATGYEQYF